This T cell receptor beta chain derives from a study of human T cells and chemical hapten exposure (dated by TCRdb to the early 2020s). A note on the overall study: For sensitization, 2% DPC in acetone was applied to an approximately 2 cm by approximately 2 cm area of upper inner arm skin. The patient cohort, mostly female, included alopecia areata with under or over 50% scalp involvement, alopecia totalis and alopecia universalis. Libraries were pooled for sequencing, and variation in per-sample TCR yields was attributed mainly to small differences in library volumes within the pool. Throughout the study period of approximately 23 weeks, patients also received therapeutic DPC doses to the scalp every week. In alopecia patients, the study followed how the peripheral blood TCR repertoire changed in vivo over primary and secondary sensitization to diphenylcyclopropenone (DPC), a hapten. Patch testing was done on the upper back using Finn chambers containing 0.01% DPC, and results were scored after 6 days according to International Contact Dermatitis Research Group standards. Patient blood was sampled pre-sensitization (week 0) and at 2, 6 and about 24 weeks after DPC sensitization. Twenty-nine alopecia patients gave blood for TCR sequencing at one to four time points (pre-sensitization, 2, 6 and 24 weeks). The full study reports these points: A positive correlation was found between the number of PT1 expanded TCRs and patch test score, with significance reached at thresholds 8, 16 and 32 but not 4. Expanded TCRs formed significantly more large CDR3 similarity clusters than pre-sensitization or healthy control sets, consistent with antigen-driven responses. DPC sensitization did not change the number of TCRs with a frequency above 1 in 1000, and there was no evidence of changes in global repertoire structure. After repeated subsampling, the strength of the expansion versus patch-test correlation and the threshold at which it became significant changed. Alopecia, a presumed autoimmune disease, was present in all patients, so the immune response of the patients might differ from that of healthy individuals.

The time point label for this specimen denotes: patch test 2, 6 weeks after DPC sensitization. The meaning of the sample's treatment or condition label: therapeutic diphenylcyclopropenone sensitization with weekly scalp DPC. At each patch-test visit, blood was drawn before the patch test was applied. Patients were eligible if aged 18 to 70, diagnosed with alopecia and judged suitable for DPC therapy, and pregnant patients were excluded. Total RNA was extracted from unfractionated whole blood collected in Tempus Blood RNA tubes. A note on this clonotype: Its antigen is not yet known. No clone much larger than this one lies a single base away; base qualities are absent.

To prepare the library, RACE was applied. Data came from a NextSeq 500. During library preparation, unique molecular identifiers were attached to individual cDNA molecules so that TCRs could be counted quantitatively and reproducibly. Both TCR alpha and TCR beta chains were sequenced from each blood RNA sample. On the authors' methods: A median of roughly 99,000 TCRs per sample was observed, with a range of 23,224 to 690,600. The Decombinator software suite was used to annotate the V, J and CDR3 of the TCR reads. To make PS versus PT1 abundance plots, every sample was subsampled to the same number of TCRs (28,000). TCRs were defined as expanded if absent before sensitization and observed at least eight times at the 2-week time point. Clones were called with MiXCR by TCRdb after fastp trimmed the public reads at Q25, and only in-frame beta chains were retained. Each entry merges the rows of one CDR3 protein and shows their most common DNA and genes. The V and J calls and clone size are TCRdb's, not the authors'. The sample table holds around 360,000 distinct CDR3 sequences, of which nearly 6.5% were seen once. The biggest ten clones account for about 6% of the sample.

The germline V gene sets CDR1 to LGHNA and CDR2 to YSLEER. CDR3 length: 14 amino acids, cysteine to phenylalanine. The only DNA kept is the CDR3, 42 bases in frame from the first base. V lost 3 bases and J lost 1 base; the stretch between them is 9 bases long. Specimen: whole blood, collected in connection with sensitization to the hapten diphenylcyclopropenone (DPC). This TCR was recovered from a woman aged 18-29 years with alopecia areata. Some clones in this sample may be carry-over from other donors' samples. The chain was built from TRBV4-3 and TRBJ1-1; 5 matching bases give a weak D call of TRBD1. The nucleotide sequence reads TGCGCCAGCAGCCAGGACGGACAGAACACTGAAGCTTTCTTT. It is translated as CASSQDGQNTEAFF.